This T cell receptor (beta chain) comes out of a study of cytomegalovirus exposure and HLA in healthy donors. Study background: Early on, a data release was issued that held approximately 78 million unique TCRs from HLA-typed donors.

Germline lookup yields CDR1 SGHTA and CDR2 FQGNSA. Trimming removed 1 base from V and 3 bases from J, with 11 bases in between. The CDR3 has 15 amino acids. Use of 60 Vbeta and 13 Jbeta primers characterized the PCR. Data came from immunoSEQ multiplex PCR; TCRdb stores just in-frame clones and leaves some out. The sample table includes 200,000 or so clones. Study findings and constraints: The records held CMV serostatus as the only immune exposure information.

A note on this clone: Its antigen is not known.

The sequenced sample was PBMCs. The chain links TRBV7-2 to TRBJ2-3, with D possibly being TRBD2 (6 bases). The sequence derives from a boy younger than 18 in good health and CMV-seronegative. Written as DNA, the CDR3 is TGTGCCAGCAGCTTAGAAGAGGACTATACAGATACGCAGTATTTT. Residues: CASSLEEDYTDTQYF.